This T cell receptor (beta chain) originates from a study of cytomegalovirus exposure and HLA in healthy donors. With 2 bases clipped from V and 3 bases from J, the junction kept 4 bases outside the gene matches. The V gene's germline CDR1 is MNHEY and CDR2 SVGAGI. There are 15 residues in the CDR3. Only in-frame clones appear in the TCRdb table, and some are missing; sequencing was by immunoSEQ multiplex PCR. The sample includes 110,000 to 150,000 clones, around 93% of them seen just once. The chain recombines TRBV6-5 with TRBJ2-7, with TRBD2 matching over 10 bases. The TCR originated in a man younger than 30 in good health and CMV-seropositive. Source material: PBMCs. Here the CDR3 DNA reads TGTGCCAGCAGTTACGGGGCTAGCGGGAGCTACGAGCAGTACTTC. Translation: CASSYGASGSYEQYF.